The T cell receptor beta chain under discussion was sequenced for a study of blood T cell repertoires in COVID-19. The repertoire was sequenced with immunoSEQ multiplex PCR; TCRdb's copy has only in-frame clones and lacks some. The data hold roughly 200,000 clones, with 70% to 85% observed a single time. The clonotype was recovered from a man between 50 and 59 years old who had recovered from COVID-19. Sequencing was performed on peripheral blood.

The CDR3 reads CASSQAVNTEAFF. CDR3 nucleotide sequence: TGTGCCAGCAGCCAAGCGGTGAACACTGAAGCTTTCTTT. J is TRBJ1-1 and V is TRBV14; D is uncertain. The CDR3 covers 13 residues. Germline V gene sequence: CDR1 SGHDN, CDR2 FVKESK. V shed 1 base and J shed 0 bases, with 3 bases lying between them.